The source of this T cell receptor (beta chain) is a study of T cells in Graves' hyperthyroidism and ophthalmopathy. The CDR3 totals 17 residues. Trimming cost V 0 bases and J 4 bases; bases outside gene matches: 8. Germline assignment: CDR1 DFQATT and CDR2 SNEGSKA (reference sequence). The investigators amplified TCR beta CDR3 regions from RNA transcripts. The HTBI primer set served for first-round RT-PCR of the TCR CDR3. TCRdb called the multiplex PCR reads again in MiXCR, with one record for every CDR3 protein. The repertoire holds more than 300,000 distinct CDR3 sequences, approximately 15% seen once, with just under 25% in the top ten. This clonotype was counted between two and nine times. Out of approximately 10 ml of fresh peripheral blood came the PBMCs.

Material: blood. The receptor comes from a woman in her thirties with Graves' hyperthyroidism. This chain uses TRBV20-1 with TRBJ1-5, with 11 positions matching TRBD1. CDR3 in DNA: TGCAGTGCTAGAGAGAAGAGGGGACAGGGGGGAAATCAGCCCCAGCATTTT. It is translated as CSAREKRGQGGNQPQHF.